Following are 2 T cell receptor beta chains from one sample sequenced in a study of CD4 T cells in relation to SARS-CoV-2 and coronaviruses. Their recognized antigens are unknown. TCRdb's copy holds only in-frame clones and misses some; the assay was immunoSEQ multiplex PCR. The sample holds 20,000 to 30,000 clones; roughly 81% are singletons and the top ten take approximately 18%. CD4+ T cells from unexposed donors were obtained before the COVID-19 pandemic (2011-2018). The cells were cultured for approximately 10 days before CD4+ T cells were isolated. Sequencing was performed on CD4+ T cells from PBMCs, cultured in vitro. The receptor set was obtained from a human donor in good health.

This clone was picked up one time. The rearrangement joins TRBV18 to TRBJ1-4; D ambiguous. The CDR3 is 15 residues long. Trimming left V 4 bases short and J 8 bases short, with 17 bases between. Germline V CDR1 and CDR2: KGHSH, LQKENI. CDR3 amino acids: CASSLRVVDGEKLFF. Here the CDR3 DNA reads TGTGCCAGCTCACTAAGGGTGGTGGATGGCGAAAAACTGTTTTTT.

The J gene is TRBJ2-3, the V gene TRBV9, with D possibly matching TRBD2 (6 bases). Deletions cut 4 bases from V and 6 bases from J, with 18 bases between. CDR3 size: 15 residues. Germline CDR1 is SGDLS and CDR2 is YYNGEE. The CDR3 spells CASSPPAGLGDTQYF. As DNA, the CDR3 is TGTGCCAGCAGCCCTCCCGCGGGATTAGGGGATACGCAGTATTTT.